What follows is one TCR beta chain and its context. The table came from immunoSEQ multiplex PCR; TCRdb's copy has only in-frame clones and leaves some out. The data hold about 53,000 clones, with 82% observed a single time. Germline V gene lookup returns CDR1 SGHRS and CDR2 YFSETQ. The CDR3 has 15 amino acids. Trimming took 0 bases from V and 2 from J, leaving 9 bases between them. This sample was included in a study of OX40 agonist ivuxolimab in advanced cancers. For the study at large: At 0.01 to 10 mg/kg, ivuxolimab was administered intravenously to patients every 2 weeks.

The sequence derives from an adult with an advanced solid tumor such as melanoma, head and neck, liver or kidney cancer. The rearrangement uses TRBV5-1 and TRBJ2-1, with D perhaps matching TRBD2 (6 bases). The material sequenced was CD4+ or CD8+ T cells sorted from blood, taken in a trial of the OX40 agonist ivuxolimab. CDR3 sequence: CASSLAGETYNEQFF. CDR3 DNA: TGCGCCAGCAGCTTGGCGGGGGAGACCTACAATGAGCAGTTCTTC.